The 5 T cell receptor beta chains below were found in one sample sequenced in a study of T cell clonality in common variable immunodeficiency. No antigen has been identified for these receptors. Sequenced by immunoSEQ multiplex PCR; TCRdb stores in-frame clones only, minus some. The sample shows approximately 20,000 clones, none of them appearing just once. Notes on the study in general: Common variable immunodeficiency TCR beta sequences reportedly had fewer deletions and N-nucleotide insertions.

Sequenced material: peripheral blood mononuclear cells. These receptors originate from a human donor with common variable immunodeficiency.

This clone has ten or more counts. The read terminates 3 residues before the CDR3 end, so the remaining end is supplied by the germline J gene. The chain is built from TRBV20-1 and TRBJ2-3; 11 positions match TRBD2. The junction had 12 bases not matched to a gene; V was cut back by 1 base and J by 0 bases. The CDR3 runs 19 residues. CDR1 and CDR2 (germline): DFQATT, SNEGSKA (reference sequence). The chain's CDR3 is CSARGGGSGTSGSTDTQYF. The part of the CDR3 DNA that was read is TGCAGTGCTAGAGGTGGGGGCTCCGGGACTAGCGGCAGCACAGATACG.

The sample holds many counts of this clone. The read ends 3 residues shy of where the CDR3 ends; the end is completed using the germline J gene. This sequence joins TRBV5-5 and TRBJ2-3; possible D gene TRBD2, 6 bases. The CDR3 runs to 15 residues. Trimming removed 0 bases from V and 5 bases from J, with 13 bases in between. Germline CDR1 is SGHKS and CDR2 is YYEKEE (reference sequence). The CDR3 loop reads CASSLDGLSGDTQYF. The DNA read from the CDR3 is TGTGCCAGCAGCTTGGACGGACTAAGTGGAGATACG.

The table lists this clone with many counts. The read ends 3 residues shy of where the CDR3 ends; the end is completed using the germline J gene. The chain joins TRBV5-4 to TRBJ2-1, with D possibly matching TRBD1 (6 bases). Germline V gives CDR1 SGHNT, CDR2 YYREEE (reference sequence). This CDR3 comprises 15 residues. Trimming shortened V by 0 bases and J by 5 bases, and 12 bases separated the two germline ends. CDR3 in amino acids: CASSLVAGDNNEQFF. CDR3 DNA, as far as it was read: TGTGCCAGCAGCTTGGTGGCAGGGGACAACAATGAG.

This clone was detected many times. The junction shows a germline mismatch at one end, possibly a read error. The read halts 3 residues ahead of the CDR3 end, with the missing end drawn from the germline J gene. This rearrangement joins TRBV7-7 to TRBJ2-7, with 9 positions matching TRBD1. Looked up from germline, CDR1 is SSHAT and CDR2 is FNYEAQ (reference sequence). The CDR3 sequence is 16 residues long. Here the CDR3 reads CASSRTPGQGINEQYF. CDR3 DNA (partial): TGTGCTAGCAGCCGGACACCGGGACAGGGCATCAACGAG.

Many counts were recorded for this clone. The CDR3 end lies 3 residues beyond the end of the read and is filled in from the germline J gene. This chain links TRBV20-1 with TRBJ2-5; 10 positions match TRBD1. The germline CDR1 and CDR2 sequences are DFQATT and SNEGSKA (reference sequence). The CDR3 loop spans 15 amino acids. V lost 6 bases, J lost 4 bases, and 11 bases stayed unmatched. The CDR3 region is CSAPSRDRGSETQYF. The part of the CDR3 DNA that was read is TGCAGTGCCCCGTCCCGGGACAGGGGATCAGAGACC.